This TCR beta chain originates from a study of cytomegalovirus exposure and HLA in healthy donors. Study as a whole: Within an early data release were roughly 83 million unique TCRs drawn from HLA-typed donors. General study points: A previous analysis found most TCR beta V segments productive roughly 87% or roughly 30% of the time. A few CMV-associated chains proved CMV antigen-specific in vitro.

With respect to this clone: Its antigen remains unidentified.

In germline, CDR1 is MDHEN, CDR2 SYDVKM. The CDR3 is made up of 15 amino acids. Losses at the gene ends were 5 bases for V and 2 bases for J; bases not matched to a gene: 4. The PCR made use of 60 Vbeta and 13 Jbeta primers. The repertoire was sequenced with immunoSEQ multiplex PCR; TCRdb's copy has only in-frame clones and lacks some. This table lists 200,000 to 250,000 clones. This receptor was obtained from a girl aged 2 to 10 in good health and CMV-seropositive. The chain joins TRBV28 to TRBJ1-2; TRBD1 agrees at 11 bases. Sequencing input: PBMCs. CDR3 loop: CASSRTGGENYGYTF. For the CDR3, the DNA is TGTGCCAGCAGTCGGACAGGGGGCGAAAACTATGGCTACACCTTC.